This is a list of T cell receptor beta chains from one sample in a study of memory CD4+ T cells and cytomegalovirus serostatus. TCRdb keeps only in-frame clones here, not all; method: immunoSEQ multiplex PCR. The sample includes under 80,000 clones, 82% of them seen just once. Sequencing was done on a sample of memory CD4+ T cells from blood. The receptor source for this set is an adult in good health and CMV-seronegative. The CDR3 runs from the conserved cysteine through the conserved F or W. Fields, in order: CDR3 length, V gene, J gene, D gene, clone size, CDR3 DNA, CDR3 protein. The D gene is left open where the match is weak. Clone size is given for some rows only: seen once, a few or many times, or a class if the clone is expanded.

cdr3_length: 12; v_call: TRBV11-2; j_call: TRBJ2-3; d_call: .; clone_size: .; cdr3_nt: TGTGCCAGCAGCTTCACTGGAGATACGCAGTATTTT; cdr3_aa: CASSFTGDTQYF
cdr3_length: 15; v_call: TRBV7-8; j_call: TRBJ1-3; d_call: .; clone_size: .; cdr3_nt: TGTGCCAGCAGCTTACACCGCGGATCTGGAAACACCATATATTTT; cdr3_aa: CASSLHRGSGNTIYF
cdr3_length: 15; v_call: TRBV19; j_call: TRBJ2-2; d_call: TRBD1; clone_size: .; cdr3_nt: TGTGCCAGTAGGGGGACAGGGAGGAACACCGGGGAGCTGTTTTTT; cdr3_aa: CASRGTGRNTGELFF
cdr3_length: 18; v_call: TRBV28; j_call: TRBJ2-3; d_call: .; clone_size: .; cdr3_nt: TGTGCCAGCAGTTTTAGTCCGGGACTTGGAAGTAGTTTGGATACGCAGTATTTT; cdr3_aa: CASSFSPGLGSSLDTQYF
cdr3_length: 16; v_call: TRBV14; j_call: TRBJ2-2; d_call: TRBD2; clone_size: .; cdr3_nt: TGTGCCAGCAGCCGGGAGACTAGCGGGTACACCGGGGAGCTGTTTTTT; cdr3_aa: CASSRETSGYTGELFF
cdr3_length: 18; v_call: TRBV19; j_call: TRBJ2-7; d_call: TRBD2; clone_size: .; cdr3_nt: TGTGCCAGTAGTATGTTTTTTAGCGGGAGTTCCCCTTACTACGAGCAGTACTTC; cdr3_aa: CASSMFFSGSSPYYEQYF
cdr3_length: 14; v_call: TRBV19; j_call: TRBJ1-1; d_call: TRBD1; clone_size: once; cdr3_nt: TGTGCCAGTAGGAGACAGGGCGCGGGCACTGAAGCTTTCTTT; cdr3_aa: CASRRQGAGTEAFF
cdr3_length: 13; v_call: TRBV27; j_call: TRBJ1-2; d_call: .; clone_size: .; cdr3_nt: TGTGCCAGCAGGCGTAGAGCTAACTATGGCTACACCTTC; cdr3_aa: CASRRRANYGYTF
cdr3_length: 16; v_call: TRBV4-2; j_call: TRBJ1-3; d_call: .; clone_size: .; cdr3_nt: TGTGCCAGCAGCCACCTCCTCACGGGCTCTGGAAACACCATATATTTT; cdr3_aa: CASSHLLTGSGNTIYF
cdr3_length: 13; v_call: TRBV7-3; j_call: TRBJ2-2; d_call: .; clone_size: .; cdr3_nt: TGTGCCAGCAGCCCCGGGACCCGCCGGGAGCTGTTTTTT; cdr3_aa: CASSPGTRRELFF
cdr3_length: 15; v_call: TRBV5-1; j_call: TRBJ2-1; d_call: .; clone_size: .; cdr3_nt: TGCGCCAGCAGCTTGGGGGCAGCCCGGATCAATGAGCAGTTCTTC; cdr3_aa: CASSLGAARINEQFF
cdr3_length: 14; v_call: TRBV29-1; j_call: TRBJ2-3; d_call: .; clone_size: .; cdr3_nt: TGCAGCGCCCCCGGGACTGGGTTTACAGATACGCAGTATTTT; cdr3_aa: CSAPGTGFTDTQYF
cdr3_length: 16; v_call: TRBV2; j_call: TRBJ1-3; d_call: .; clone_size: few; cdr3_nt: TGTGCCAGCAGGACCGGGGGGTCAGAGTCTGGAAACACCATATATTTT; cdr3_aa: CASRTGGSESGNTIYF
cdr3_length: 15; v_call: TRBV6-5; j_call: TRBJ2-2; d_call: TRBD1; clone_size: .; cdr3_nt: TGTGCCAGCAGACCGCCGGGACAGGGGGCAGGGGAGCTGTTTTTT; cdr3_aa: CASRPPGQGAGELFF
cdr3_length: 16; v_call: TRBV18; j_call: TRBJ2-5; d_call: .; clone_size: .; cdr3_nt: TGTGCCAGCTCACCATTGGGGGGAGCAGGACAAGAGACCCAGTACTTC; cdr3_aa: CASSPLGGAGQETQYF
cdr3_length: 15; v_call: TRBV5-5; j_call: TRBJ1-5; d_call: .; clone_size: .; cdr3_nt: TGTGCCAGCAGCTTTCTTGGACAGCACAATCAGCCCCAGCATTTT; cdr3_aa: CASSFLGQHNQPQHF
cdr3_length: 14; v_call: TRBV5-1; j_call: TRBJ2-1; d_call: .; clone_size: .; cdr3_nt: TGCGCCAGCAGCTTAATCCCAACCGGTAATGAGCAGTTCTTC; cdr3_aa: CASSLIPTGNEQFF
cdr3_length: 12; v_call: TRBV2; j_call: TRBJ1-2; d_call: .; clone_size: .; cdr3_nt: TGTGCCAGCAGTGAATTGGGGGGCGGCTACACCTTC; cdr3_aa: CASSELGGGYTF
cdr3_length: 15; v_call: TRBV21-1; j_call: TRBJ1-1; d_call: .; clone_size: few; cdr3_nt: TGTGCCAGCAGCTCCCGGGACAGGGCGAACACTGAAGCTTTCTTT; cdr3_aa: CASSSRDRANTEAFF
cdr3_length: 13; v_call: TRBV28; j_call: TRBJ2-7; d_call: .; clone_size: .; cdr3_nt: TGTGCCAGCCACTCCCGAAGCCCCTACGAGCAGTACTTC; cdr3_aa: CASHSRSPYEQYF
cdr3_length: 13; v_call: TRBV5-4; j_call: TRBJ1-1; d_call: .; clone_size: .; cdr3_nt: TGTGCCAGCAGCGGGGGTTTGGACACTGAAGCTTTCTTT; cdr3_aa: CASSGGLDTEAFF
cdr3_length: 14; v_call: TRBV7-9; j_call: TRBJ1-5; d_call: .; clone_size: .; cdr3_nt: TGTGCCAGCAGCTTAGCAGGGGGGTCTCAGCCCCAGCATTTT; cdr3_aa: CASSLAGGSQPQHF
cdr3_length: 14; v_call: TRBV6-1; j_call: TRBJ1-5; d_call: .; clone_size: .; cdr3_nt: TGTGCCAGCAGTAAAACAGGGTCGGGTCAGCCCCAGCATTTT; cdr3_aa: CASSKTGSGQPQHF
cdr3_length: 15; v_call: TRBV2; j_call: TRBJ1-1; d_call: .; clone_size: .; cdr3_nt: TGTGCCAGCAGTGATACCCCGGGACTAAACACTGAAGCTTTCTTT; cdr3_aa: CASSDTPGLNTEAFF
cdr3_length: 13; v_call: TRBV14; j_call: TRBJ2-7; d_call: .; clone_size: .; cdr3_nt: TGTGCCAGCAGCCTTCCGGGACCCTACGAGCAGTACTTC; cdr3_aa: CASSLPGPYEQYF
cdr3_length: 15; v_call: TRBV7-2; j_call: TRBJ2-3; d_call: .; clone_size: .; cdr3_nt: TGTGCCAGCAGCTTCAGCGGAACTAGCACAGATACGCAGTATTTT; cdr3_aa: CASSFSGTSTDTQYF
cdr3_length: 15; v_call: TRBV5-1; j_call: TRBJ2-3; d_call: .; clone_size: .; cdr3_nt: TGCGCCAGCAGCCTACTCGCGGGACGGGGAGATACGCAGTATTTT; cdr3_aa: CASSLLAGRGDTQYF